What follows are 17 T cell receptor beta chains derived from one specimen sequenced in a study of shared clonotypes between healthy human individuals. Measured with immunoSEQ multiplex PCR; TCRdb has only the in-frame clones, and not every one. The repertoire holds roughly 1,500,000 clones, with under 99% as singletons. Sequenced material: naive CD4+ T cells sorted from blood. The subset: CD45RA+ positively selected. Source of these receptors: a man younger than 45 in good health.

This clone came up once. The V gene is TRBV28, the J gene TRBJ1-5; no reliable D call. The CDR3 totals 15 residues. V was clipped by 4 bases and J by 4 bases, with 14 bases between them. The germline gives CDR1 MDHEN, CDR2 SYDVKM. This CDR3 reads CASSSPGSPNQPQHF. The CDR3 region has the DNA TGTGCCAGCAGTTCTCCCGGATCACCTAATCAGCCCCAGCATTTT.

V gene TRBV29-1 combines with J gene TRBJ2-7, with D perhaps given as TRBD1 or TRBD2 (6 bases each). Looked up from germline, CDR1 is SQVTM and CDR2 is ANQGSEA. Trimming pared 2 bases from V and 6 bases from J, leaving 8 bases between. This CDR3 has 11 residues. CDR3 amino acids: CSVERGAEQYF. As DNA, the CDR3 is TGCAGCGTTGAAAGGGGGGCCGAGCAGTACTTC.

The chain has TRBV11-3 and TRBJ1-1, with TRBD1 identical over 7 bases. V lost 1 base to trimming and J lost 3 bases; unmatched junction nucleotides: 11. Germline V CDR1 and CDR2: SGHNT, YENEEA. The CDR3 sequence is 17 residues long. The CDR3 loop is CASSLGWEGGKDTEAFF. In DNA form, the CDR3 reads TGTGCCAGCAGCTTAGGATGGGAAGGGGGCAAGGACACTGAAGCTTTCTTT.

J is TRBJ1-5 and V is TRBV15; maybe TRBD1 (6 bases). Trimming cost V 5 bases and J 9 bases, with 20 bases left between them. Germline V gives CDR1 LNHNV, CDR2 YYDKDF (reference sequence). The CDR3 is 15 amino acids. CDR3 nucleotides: TGTGCCACCAGCCCTTACCAGGACAGTTACCTGCCCCAGCATTTT. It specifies CATSPYQDSYLPQHF.

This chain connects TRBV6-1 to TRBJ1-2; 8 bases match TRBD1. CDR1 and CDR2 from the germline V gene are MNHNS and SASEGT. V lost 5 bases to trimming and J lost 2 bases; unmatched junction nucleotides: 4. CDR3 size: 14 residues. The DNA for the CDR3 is TGTGCCAGCAGTCTCCGGACAGGGAACTATGGCTACACCTTC. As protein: CASSLRTGNYGYTF.

CDR3 amino acids: CASRNRLATNEQFF. The CDR3 DNA reads TGTGCCAGCAGAAATCGGTTAGCGACGAATGAGCAGTTCTTC. The chain combines TRBV28 with TRBJ2-1, with D perhaps TRBD2 (5 bases). With 6 bases removed from V and 7 bases from J, the gap between germline ends came to 16 bases. Germline values: CDR1 MDHEN, CDR2 SYDVKM. The CDR3 has 14 amino acids.

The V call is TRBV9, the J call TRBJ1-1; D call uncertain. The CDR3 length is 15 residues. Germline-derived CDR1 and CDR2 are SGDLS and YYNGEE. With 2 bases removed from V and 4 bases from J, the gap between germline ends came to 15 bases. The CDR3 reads CASSVEGRPSTEAFF. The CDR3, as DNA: TGTGCCAGCAGCGTGGAGGGCAGACCCTCCACTGAAGCTTTCTTT.

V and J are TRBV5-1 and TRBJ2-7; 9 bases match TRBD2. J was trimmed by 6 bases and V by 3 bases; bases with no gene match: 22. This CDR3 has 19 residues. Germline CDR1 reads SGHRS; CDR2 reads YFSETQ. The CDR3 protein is CASSSSSGTELAGLREQYF. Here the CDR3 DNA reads TGCGCCAGCAGCTCCTCTTCCGGGACAGAGCTAGCGGGATTACGCGAGCAGTACTTC. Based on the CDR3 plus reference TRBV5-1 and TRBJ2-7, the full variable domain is KAGVTQTPRYLIKTRGQQVTLSCSPISGHRSVSWYQQTPGQGLQFLFEYFSETQRNKGNFPGRFSGRQFSNSRSEMNVSTLELGDSALYLCASSSSSGTELAGLREQYFGPGTRLTVT.

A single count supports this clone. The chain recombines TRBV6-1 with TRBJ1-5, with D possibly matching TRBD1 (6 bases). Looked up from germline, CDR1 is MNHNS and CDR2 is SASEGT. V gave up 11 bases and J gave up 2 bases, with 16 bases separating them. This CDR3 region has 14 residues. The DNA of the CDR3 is TGTGCCCTTGAGGGGGTTTTGGGCAATCAGCCCCAGCATTTT. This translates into CALEGVLGNQPQHF.

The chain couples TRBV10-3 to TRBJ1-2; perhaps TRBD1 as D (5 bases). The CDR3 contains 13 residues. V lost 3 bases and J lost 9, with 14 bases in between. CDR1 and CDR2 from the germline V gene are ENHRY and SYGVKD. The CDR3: CAISDSGRNRYTF. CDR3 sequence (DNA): TGTGCCATCAGTGACTCGGGACGGAATCGCTACACCTTC.

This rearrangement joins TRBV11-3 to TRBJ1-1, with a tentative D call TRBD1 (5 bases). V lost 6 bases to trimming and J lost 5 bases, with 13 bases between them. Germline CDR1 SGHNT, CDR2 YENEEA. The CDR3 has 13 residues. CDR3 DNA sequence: TGTGCCAGCAGTAGGGACTCGGGGACTGAAGCTTTCTTT. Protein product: CASSRDSGTEAFF.

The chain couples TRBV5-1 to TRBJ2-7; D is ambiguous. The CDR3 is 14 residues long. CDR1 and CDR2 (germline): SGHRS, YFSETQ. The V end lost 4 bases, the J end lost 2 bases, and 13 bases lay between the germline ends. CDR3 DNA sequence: TGCGCCAGCAGCCCGGGTGGGCAAGCCTACGAGCAGTACTTC. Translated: CASSPGGQAYEQYF. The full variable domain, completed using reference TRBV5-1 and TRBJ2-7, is KAGVTQTPRYLIKTRGQQVTLSCSPISGHRSVSWYQQTPGQGLQFLFEYFSETQRNKGNFPGRFSGRQFSNSRSEMNVSTLELGDSALYLCASSPGGQAYEQYFGPGTRLTVT.

This CDR3 is CASSGTGGNTEAFF. The DNA of the CDR3 is TGCGCCAGCAGCGGGACAGGAGGAAACACTGAAGCTTTCTTT. The rearrangement links TRBV5-1 to TRBJ1-1, with 8 bases aligning to TRBD1. CDR1 is SGHRS, CDR2 YFSETQ, per germline. The CDR3 loop spans 14 amino acids. Germline trimming cut 4 bases from V and 2 bases from J; bases unmatched to any gene: 4.

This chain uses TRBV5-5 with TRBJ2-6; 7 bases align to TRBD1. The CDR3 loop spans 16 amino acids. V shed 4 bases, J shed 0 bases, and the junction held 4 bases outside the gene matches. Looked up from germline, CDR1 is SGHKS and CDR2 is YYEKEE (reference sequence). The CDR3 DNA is TGTGCCAGCAGCCACCACAGGGGCTCTGGGGCCAACGTCCTGACTTTC. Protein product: CASSHHRGSGANVLTF.

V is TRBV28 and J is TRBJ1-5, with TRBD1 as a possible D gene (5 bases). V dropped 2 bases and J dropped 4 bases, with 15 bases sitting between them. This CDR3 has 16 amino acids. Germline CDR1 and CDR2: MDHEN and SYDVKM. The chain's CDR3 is CASSLIAGLGNQPQHF. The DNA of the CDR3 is TGTGCCAGCAGTTTAATTGCAGGGTTAGGGAATCAGCCCCAGCATTTT.

The CDR3 region has the DNA TGCAGCGTTGGGGGCAGCGGGGTAAGCTCCTACGAGCAGTACTTC. It yields the protein CSVGGSGVSSYEQYF. The chain has TRBV29-1 and TRBJ2-7, with 7 nucleotides matching TRBD2. Per the germline V gene, CDR1 is SQVTM and CDR2 is ANQGSEA. This CDR3 comprises 15 residues. With 4 bases clipped from V and 0 bases from J, the junction kept 9 bases outside the gene matches.

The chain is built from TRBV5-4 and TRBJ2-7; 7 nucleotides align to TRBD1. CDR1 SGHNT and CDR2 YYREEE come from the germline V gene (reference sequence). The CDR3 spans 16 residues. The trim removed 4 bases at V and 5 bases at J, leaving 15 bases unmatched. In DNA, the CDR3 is TGTGCCAGCAGCAAGGGACAGTTTACTTTCTTCCACGAGCAGTACTTC. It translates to CASSKGQFTFFHEQYF. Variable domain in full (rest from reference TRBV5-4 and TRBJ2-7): ETGVTQSPTHLIKTRGQQVTLRCSSQSGHNTVSWYQQALGQGPQFIFQYYREEENGRGNFPPRFSGLQFPNYSSELNVNALELDDSALYLCASSKGQFTFFHEQYFGPGTRLTVT.